The following is a TCR beta chain sequence with its context. There is no known antigen for this receptor. Base qualities are missing; no much larger clone stands one base away. The germline V gene (reference sequence) gives CDR1 as LNHDA and CDR2 as SQIVND. Its CDR3 holds 17 amino acids, cysteine through phenylalanine. Solely the CDR3 DNA is kept, with 51 bases framed from the first base. Trimming accounts for 5 bases at V and 4 bases at J, while the number of junction bases matched to no gene is 14. What the time point label conveys for this sample: baseline before first vaccination. Vaccinee samples came from UK trials COV001 and COV002, including a single-blind randomized controlled phase 2/3 trial of AZD1222 (ChAdOx1 nCoV-19) in healthy adults. For TCRbeta chain sequencing, PBMC samples from trial participants were taken at day 0 and at day 28 after the second dose. The CDR3 regions of human TCRbeta chains were analyzed by immunosequencing. As for how the authors treated the data: TCRs in the repertoires were compared against a reference library of SARS-CoV-2-specific TCRs that had been generated with the MIRA antigen-specificity platform. Breadth meant the fraction of unique TCRs that were SARS-CoV-2-associated, whereas depth meant the fraction of total T cells that were SARS-CoV-2-associated. Using the MIRA data, each spike-specific TCR was assigned both to the spike region to which the TCR was reactive and to a CD4 or CD8 class. Log10-transformed breadth and depth values were compared by one-way ANOVA with Sidak's multiple comparisons tests. This is the immuneACCESS table as TCRdb keeps it, with only in-frame sequences that have V and J called. A part of the clones is gone; compared with another copy, unresolved V genes explain less than half, and the rest is unexplained. That table is the source of V, J and clone size, and D and trimming were worked out from the DNA. Recorded for this sample are 100,000 to 120,000 clones; more than 75% of them occurred a single time. The top ten constitute around 8.4% of the sample.

This specimen comes from a study of T cell responses to AZD1222 COVID-19 vaccine (dated by TCRdb to 2020 to 2023). For context, the study as a whole: AZD1222 recipients whose second dose came at about 4 weeks and those whose second dose came at about 12 weeks were combined into one group, since spike-specific TCR depth and breadth did not differ between the two schedules. A total of about 230 trial participants underwent TCR sequencing, of whom 200 to 220 received two doses of AZD1222 and about 26 received two doses of the MenACWY control vaccine. Trial participants were enrolled into age subgroups of 18-55, 56-69 and 70-plus years, which contained 148, 28 and 57 TCR-sequenced participants, respectively. The full study reports these points: Spike-specific TCR breadth and depth rose significantly after two AZD1222 doses compared with day 0 and with MenACWY recipients. Because no day 14 peak-response samples were available, the repertoires could be characterized only after the peak T cell response. Participants were mostly white British and included more females than males, and it was suggested by the authors that clonal diversity may have been underestimated. Conclusions about previously exposed vaccinees were limited because only 5 or 6 AZD1222 recipients were SARS-CoV-2 seropositive at baseline. In the small 56-69-year group, the increase in depth fell short of significance, most likely because of low power. Reportedly, close to half of the unique spike-specific TCRs recognized epitopes lying outside the regions that are mutated in the B.1.351 and B.1.1.7 variants. The whole spike protein was spanned by vaccine-associated CD4 TCRs, and dominant responses were seen in regions 160-218 and 743-854.

This receptor chain uses TRBV19 and TRBJ1-2; 9 bases in the middle match TRBD1. The TCR was taken from an adult in good health. Sequencing was performed on peripheral blood, taken on day 0 of AZD1222 vaccination. The CDR3 protein: CASSLRDRVVVGYGYTF. The DNA reads as follows: TGTGCCAGTAGTCTCCGGGACAGGGTAGTCGTCGGCTATGGCTACACCTTC.